The rows below give T cell receptor beta chains drawn from one sample of a study of cytomegalovirus exposure and HLA in healthy donors. TCRdb's table, derived via immunoSEQ multiplex PCR, lists solely in-frame clones and lacks some. The sample includes about 63,000 clones, 95% of them seen just once. Sequencing was done on a sample of PBMCs. All receptors derive from a woman between 18 and 29 years old in good health and CMV-seropositive. Each CDR3 is given with its conserved first and last residue. D genes are given only for firm matches.

v_call: TRBV11-2; d_call: -; j_call: TRBJ1-2; cdr3_aa: CASSHGTFESFTYGYTF
v_call: TRBV2; d_call: TRBD2; j_call: TRBJ2-1; cdr3_aa: CASSRRGGNEQFF
v_call: TRBV6-1; d_call: -; j_call: TRBJ1-2; cdr3_aa: CASSDYGYTF
v_call: TRBV18; d_call: -; j_call: TRBJ1-1; cdr3_aa: CASSPPGIGVNTEAFF
v_call: TRBV27; d_call: -; j_call: TRBJ2-5; cdr3_aa: CASSSRGEAQETQYF
v_call: TRBV18; d_call: TRBD1; j_call: TRBJ2-4; cdr3_aa: CASSQSNRGNIQYF
v_call: TRBV4-1; d_call: TRBD1; j_call: TRBJ2-7; cdr3_aa: CASSQYSTLGQVSYEQYF
v_call: TRBV11-3; d_call: TRBD1; j_call: TRBJ2-7; cdr3_aa: CASSVYRGYEQYF
v_call: TRBV6-8; d_call: TRBD1; j_call: TRBJ1-4; cdr3_aa: CASPNRDRGEKLFF
v_call: TRBV4-2; d_call: TRBD2; j_call: TRBJ2-7; cdr3_aa: CASSREAGGGYEQYF
v_call: TRBV2; d_call: TRBD2; j_call: TRBJ2-5; cdr3_aa: CASSDIMPSGSETQYF
v_call: TRBV7-8; d_call: TRBD2; j_call: TRBJ2-7; cdr3_aa: CASSLGNSGKRDYEQYF
v_call: TRBV7-9; d_call: -; j_call: TRBJ2-5; cdr3_aa: CASSPSWGRPETQYF
v_call: TRBV11-3; d_call: -; j_call: TRBJ2-5; cdr3_aa: CASSPWSGSETQYF
v_call: TRBV10-3; d_call: TRBD1; j_call: TRBJ2-6; cdr3_aa: CAMGQGAGANVLTF
v_call: TRBV2; d_call: -; j_call: TRBJ1-2; cdr3_aa: CAGRSDDYGYTF
v_call: TRBV30; d_call: -; j_call: TRBJ2-2; cdr3_aa: CAWGWGANTGELFF
v_call: TRBV7-9; d_call: -; j_call: TRBJ2-5; cdr3_aa: CASSLGFREDETQYF
v_call: TRBV19; d_call: TRBD1; j_call: TRBJ1-1; cdr3_aa: CASSMDRGNTEAFF
v_call: TRBV29-1; d_call: -; j_call: TRBJ1-1; cdr3_aa: CSVYDGTGEAFF
v_call: TRBV6-5; d_call: TRBD2; j_call: TRBJ2-1; cdr3_aa: CASSSSGGIYEQFF
v_call: TRBV19; d_call: TRBD2; j_call: TRBJ2-1; cdr3_aa: CASSTLSASGSLSSYNEQFF
v_call: TRBV5-1; d_call: -; j_call: TRBJ2-7; cdr3_aa: CASSLAGAGIEQYF
v_call: TRBV6-5; d_call: -; j_call: TRBJ2-7; cdr3_aa: CASSTIPYEQYF
v_call: TRBV6-6; d_call: -; j_call: TRBJ2-4; cdr3_aa: CASSYSQGTAKNIQYF
v_call: TRBV19; d_call: TRBD1; j_call: TRBJ2-2; cdr3_aa: CASSIARTGVDTGELFF
v_call: TRBV7-2; d_call: -; j_call: TRBJ1-2; cdr3_aa: CASSPSSGHGYTF
v_call: TRBV6-1; d_call: -; j_call: TRBJ1-1; cdr3_aa: CASSGDRNERAFF
v_call: TRBV6-5; d_call: -; j_call: TRBJ2-1; cdr3_aa: CASRLGGSSYNEQFF
v_call: TRBV6-1; d_call: TRBD2; j_call: TRBJ2-5; cdr3_aa: CASSEGLAGGETQYF
v_call: TRBV4-2; d_call: -; j_call: TRBJ2-7; cdr3_aa: CASSQEIIGAPVNEQYF
v_call: TRBV7-9; d_call: TRBD1; j_call: TRBJ1-1; cdr3_aa: CASIKTGMNTEAFF
v_call: TRBV7-3; d_call: -; j_call: TRBJ2-1; cdr3_aa: CASSLFGSDSDEQFF
v_call: TRBV14; d_call: TRBD2; j_call: TRBJ2-7; cdr3_aa: CASSLGLAGLYEQYF
v_call: TRBV10-3; d_call: -; j_call: TRBJ2-1; cdr3_aa: CAIYGGGEQFF
v_call: TRBV5-8; d_call: -; j_call: TRBJ1-5; cdr3_aa: CASSLLGMAGNQPQHF
v_call: TRBV4-3; d_call: TRBD1; j_call: TRBJ1-2; cdr3_aa: CASSQKGGQGAGYTF